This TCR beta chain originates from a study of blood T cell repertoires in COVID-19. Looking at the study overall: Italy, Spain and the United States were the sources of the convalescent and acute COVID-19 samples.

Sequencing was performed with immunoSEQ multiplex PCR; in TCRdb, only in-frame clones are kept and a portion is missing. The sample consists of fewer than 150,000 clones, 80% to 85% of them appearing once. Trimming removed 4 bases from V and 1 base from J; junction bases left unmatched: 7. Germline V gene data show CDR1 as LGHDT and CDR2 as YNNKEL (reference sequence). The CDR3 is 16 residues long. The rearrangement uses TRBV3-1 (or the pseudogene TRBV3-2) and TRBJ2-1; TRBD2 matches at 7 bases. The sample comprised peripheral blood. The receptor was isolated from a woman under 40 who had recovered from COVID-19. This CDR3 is CASSPGLAASYNEQFF. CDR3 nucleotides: TGTGCCAGCAGCCCCGGGCTAGCGGCATCCTACAATGAGCAGTTCTTC.